A selection of T cell receptor beta chains follows, all from one sample in a study of blood T cell repertoires in COVID-19. Clones were sequenced by immunoSEQ multiplex PCR, and TCRdb holds only the in-frame ones, with some missing. The table lists some 390,000 clones, 85% to 90% of them singletons. The sample taken for sequencing was peripheral blood. Receptors were obtained from a human donor in a cohort sampled during active COVID-19. The CDR3 runs from the conserved cysteine through the conserved F or W. The D gene is left open where the match is weak. Not all rows give a size; the values are once, few, many and, for expanded clones, a class.

clone_size,d_call,j_call,v_call,cdr3_nt,cdr3_aa
-,TRBD1,TRBJ1-1,TRBV4-1,TGCGCCAGCAGGGGGGGGGCAGGGGGCGTGTTGTACACTGAAGCTTTCTTT,CASRGGAGGVLYTEAFF
-,TRBD1,TRBJ2-7,TRBV28,TGTGCCAGCAAACCCGGGACAGGTGCCTACGAGCAGTACTTC,CASKPGTGAYEQYF
-,-,TRBJ1-5,TRBV20-1,TGCAGTGCTAGTGGTCCCTCCAATCAGCCCCAGCATTTT,CSASGPSNQPQHF
-,-,TRBJ1-6,TRBV2,TGTGCCAGCAGTACGAGGGATCCCCTCCACTTT,CASSTRDPLHF
-,-,TRBJ2-6,TRBV6-5,TGTGCCAGCAGCGTAGGGGGAGGGGGACAAATCGTCCTGACTTTC,CASSVGGGGQIVLTF
-,TRBD1,TRBJ1-5,TRBV5-4,TGTGCCAGCAGCTGGGACAGAGATCAGCCCCAGCATTTT,CASSWDRDQPQHF
once,TRBD1,TRBJ1-4,TRBV2,TGTGCCAGCAGGGCAGACAGGGGTTCGGATGAAAAACTGTTTTTT,CASRADRGSDEKLFF
-,-,TRBJ1-5,TRBV7-2,TGTGCCAGCAGCTTAGCGCAGGGTCAGCCCCAGCATTTT,CASSLAQGQPQHF
-,TRBD1,TRBJ2-6,TRBV25-1,TGTGCCAGCAGTGAATATGAGGGGGCCGGGGCCAACGTCCTGACTTTC,CASSEYEGAGANVLTF
-,TRBD1,TRBJ1-4,TRBV19,TGTGCCAGTAGTCCCGACAGGGAGATTTCGGAAAAACTGTTTTTT,CASSPDREISEKLFF
-,TRBD1,TRBJ1-3,TRBV3-1/TRBV3-2,TGTGCCAGCAGCCACCTAGGGACAGCTGGAAACACCATATATTTT,CASSHLGTAGNTIYF
-,TRBD1,TRBJ2-5,TRBV11-2,TGTGCCAGCAGCACGACAGGGGGAGAGACCCAGTACTTC,CASSTTGGETQYF
-,TRBD1,TRBJ2-1,TRBV6-2/TRBV6-3,TGTGCCAGCAGACCTGGGACAGGTGCCTACAATGAGCAGTTCTTC,CASRPGTGAYNEQFF
once,-,TRBJ2-7,TRBV19,TGTGCCAGTAGTCCACTCACGTCGAGTTACGAGCAGTACTTC,CASSPLTSSYEQYF
-,-,TRBJ1-2,TRBV5-6,TGTGCCAGCAGCTTGGCCTCTCGGGCCGGGGACTATGGCTACACCTTC,CASSLASRAGDYGYTF
-,TRBD2,TRBJ2-3,TRBV7-2,TGTGCCAGCAGCCCGCGACTAGCGGGAGAGGGGACAGATACGCAGTATTTT,CASSPRLAGEGTDTQYF
-,TRBD1,TRBJ1-1,TRBV19,TGTGCCAGTAGTATTTGGACAGGGGCTGAAGCTTTCTTT,CASSIWTGAEAFF
-,-,TRBJ1-4,TRBV10-3,TGTGCCATCAGTGATCAACGGGAGGGGAGAAATGAAAAACTGTTTTTT,CAISDQREGRNEKLFF
-,-,TRBJ2-1,TRBV15,TGTGCCACCAGCAGAGATGGGACAGGGACTAGGAATGAGCAGTTCTTC,CATSRDGTGTRNEQFF
-,TRBD1,TRBJ2-5,TRBV29-1,TGCAGCGTTCCACGGACAGGAGAAATAGAGACCCAGTACTTC,CSVPRTGEIETQYF
-,-,TRBJ1-1,TRBV30,TGTGCCTGGACCCAGGGGAGTGGAACTGAAGCTTTCTTT,CAWTQGSGTEAFF
-,-,TRBJ2-1,TRBV6-5,TGTGCCAGCAGTTACGGGGGCGCGAAGATCAATGAGCAGTTCTTC,CASSYGGAKINEQFF
-,-,TRBJ2-1,TRBV27,TGTGCCAGCACTACAGCTTACAATGAGCAGTTCTTC,CASTTAYNEQFF
-,-,TRBJ2-3,TRBV12-3/TRBV12-4,TGTGCCAGCACCCCGTCGGGAGATACGCAGTATTTT,CASTPSGDTQYF
-,-,TRBJ1-3,TRBV19,TGTGCCAGTAGAATGGGGGGGTTCTCTGGAAACACCATATATTTT,CASRMGGFSGNTIYF
-,-,TRBJ1-1,TRBV27,TGTGCCAGCAACTCGCCGGGCCGGGGGGGCACTGAAGCTTTCTTT,CASNSPGRGGTEAFF
-,TRBD1,TRBJ2-7,TRBV2,TGTGCCACCGTCCGGGACAGGGGTTACGAGCAGTACTTC,CATVRDRGYEQYF
-,-,TRBJ1-4,TRBV4-1,TGCGCCAGCAGCCGCCCCACAGTCAATGTGGGAAAACTGTTTTTT,CASSRPTVNVGKLFF
once,-,TRBJ1-5,TRBV9,TGTGCCAGCAGCGTCGACAACTCTTATCAGCCCCAGCATTTT,CASSVDNSYQPQHF